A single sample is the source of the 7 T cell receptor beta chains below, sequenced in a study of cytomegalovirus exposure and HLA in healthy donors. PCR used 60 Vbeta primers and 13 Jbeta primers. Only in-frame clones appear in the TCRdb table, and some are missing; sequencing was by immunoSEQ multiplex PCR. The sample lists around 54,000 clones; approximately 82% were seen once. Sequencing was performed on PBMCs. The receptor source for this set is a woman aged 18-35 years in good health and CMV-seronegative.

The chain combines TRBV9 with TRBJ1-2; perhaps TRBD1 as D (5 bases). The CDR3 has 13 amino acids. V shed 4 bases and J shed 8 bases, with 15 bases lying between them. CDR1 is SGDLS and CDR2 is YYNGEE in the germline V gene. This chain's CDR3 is CASSPIGWGGYTF. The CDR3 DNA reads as TGTGCCAGCAGCCCTATTGGTTGGGGCGGCTACACCTTC.

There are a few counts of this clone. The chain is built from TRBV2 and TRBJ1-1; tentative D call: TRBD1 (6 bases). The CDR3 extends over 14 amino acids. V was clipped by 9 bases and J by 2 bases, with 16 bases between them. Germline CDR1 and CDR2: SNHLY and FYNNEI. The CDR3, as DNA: TGTGCCAGGAACAAACAGGGTATAAACACTGAAGCTTTCTTT. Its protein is CARNKQGINTEAFF.

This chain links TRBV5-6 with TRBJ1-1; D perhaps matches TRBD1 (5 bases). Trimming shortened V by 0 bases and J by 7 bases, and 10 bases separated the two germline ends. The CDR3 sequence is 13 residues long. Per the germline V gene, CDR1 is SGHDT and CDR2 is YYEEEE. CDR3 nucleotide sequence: TGTGCCAGCAGCTTGGGTGACAGTTATGAAGCTTTCTTT. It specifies CASSLGDSYEAFF.

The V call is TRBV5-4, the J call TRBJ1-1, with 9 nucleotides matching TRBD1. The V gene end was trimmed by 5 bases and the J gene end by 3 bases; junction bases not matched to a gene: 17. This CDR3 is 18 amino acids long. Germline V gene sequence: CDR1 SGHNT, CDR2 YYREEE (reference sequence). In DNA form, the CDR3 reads TGTGCCAGCAGGATACCCGGGGGACAGGGTAAGAGGGACACTGAAGCTTTCTTT. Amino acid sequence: CASRIPGGQGKRDTEAFF.

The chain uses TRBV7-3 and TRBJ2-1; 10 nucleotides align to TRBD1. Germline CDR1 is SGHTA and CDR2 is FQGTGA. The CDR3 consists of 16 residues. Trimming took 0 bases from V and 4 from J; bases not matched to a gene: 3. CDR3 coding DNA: TGTGCCAGCAGCTTAACCCCGGACAGGGGGTACAATGAGCAGTTCTTC. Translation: CASSLTPDRGYNEQFF.

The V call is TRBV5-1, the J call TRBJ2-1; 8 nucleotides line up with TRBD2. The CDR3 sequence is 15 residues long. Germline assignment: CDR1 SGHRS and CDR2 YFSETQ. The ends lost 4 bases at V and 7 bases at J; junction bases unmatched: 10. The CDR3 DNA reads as TGCGCCAGCAGCCCCTCCGGGACTAGTGGAAATGAGCAGTTCTTC. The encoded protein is CASSPSGTSGNEQFF.

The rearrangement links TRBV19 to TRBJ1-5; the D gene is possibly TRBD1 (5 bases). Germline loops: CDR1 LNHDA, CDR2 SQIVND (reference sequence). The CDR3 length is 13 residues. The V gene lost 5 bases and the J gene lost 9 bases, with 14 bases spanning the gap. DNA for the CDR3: TGTGCCAGTAGTGGCGGGGACTCAAGGCCCCAGCATTTT. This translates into CASSGGDSRPQHF.